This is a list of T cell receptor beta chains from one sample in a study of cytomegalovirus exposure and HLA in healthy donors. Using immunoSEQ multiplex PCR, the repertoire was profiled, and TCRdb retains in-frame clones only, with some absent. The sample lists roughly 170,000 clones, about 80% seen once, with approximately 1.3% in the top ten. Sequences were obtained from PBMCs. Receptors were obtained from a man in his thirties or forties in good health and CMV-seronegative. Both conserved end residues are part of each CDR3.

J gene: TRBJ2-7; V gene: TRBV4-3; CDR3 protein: CASSQRDNSYEQYF
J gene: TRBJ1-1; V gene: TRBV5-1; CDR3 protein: CASSYTGAGYTEAFF
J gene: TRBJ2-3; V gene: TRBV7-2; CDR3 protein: CASSLRLAGRTDTQYF
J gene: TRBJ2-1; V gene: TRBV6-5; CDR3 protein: CASSSGLAGNWDEQFF
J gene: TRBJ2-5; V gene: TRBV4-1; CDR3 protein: CASSQAYQSGSETQYF
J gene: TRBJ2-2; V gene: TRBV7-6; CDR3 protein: CASSLARDTGELFF
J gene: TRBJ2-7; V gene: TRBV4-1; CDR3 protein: CASSQDLADRGNEQYF
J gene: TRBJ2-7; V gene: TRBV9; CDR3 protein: CASSVGPGQMSYEQYF
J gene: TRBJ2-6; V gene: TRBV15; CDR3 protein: CATSRGGTALSGANVLTF
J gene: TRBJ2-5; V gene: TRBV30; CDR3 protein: CAWSAPLGLAGGKETQYF
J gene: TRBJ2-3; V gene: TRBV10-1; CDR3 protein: CASSTGGSTDTQYF
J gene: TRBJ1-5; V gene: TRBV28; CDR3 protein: CASSLGQRHQPQHF
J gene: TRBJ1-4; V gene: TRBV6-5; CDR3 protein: CASRRRGLANEKLFF
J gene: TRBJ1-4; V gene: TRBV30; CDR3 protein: CAWGTGGTNEKLFF
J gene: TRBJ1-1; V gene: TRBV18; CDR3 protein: CATAGLNTEAFF
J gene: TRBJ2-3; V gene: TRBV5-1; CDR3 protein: CASRTSGVSTDTQYF
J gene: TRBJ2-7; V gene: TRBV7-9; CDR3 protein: CSSSLVVTSDEQYF
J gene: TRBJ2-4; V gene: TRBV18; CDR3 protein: CASSGSTVPTKNIQYF
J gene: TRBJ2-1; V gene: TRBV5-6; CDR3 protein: CASSSGQIPNEQFF
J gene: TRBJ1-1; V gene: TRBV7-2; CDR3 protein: CASSRRPGAEAFF
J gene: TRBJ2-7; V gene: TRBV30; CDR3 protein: CAWSAGGPYEQYF
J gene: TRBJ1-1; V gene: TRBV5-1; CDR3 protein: CATRQAPGNTEAFF
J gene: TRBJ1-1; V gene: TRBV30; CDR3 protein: CAWTRQGTTEAFF
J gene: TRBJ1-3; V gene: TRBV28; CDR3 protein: CASSTGHLGNTIYF
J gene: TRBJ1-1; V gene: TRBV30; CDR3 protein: CAWSAGGTEAFF
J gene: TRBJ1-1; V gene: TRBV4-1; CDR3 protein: CASSPGSWLLSNTEAFF
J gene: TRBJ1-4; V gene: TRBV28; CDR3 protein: CASTGGANEKLFF
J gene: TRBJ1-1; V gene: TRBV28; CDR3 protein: CASSLAQGMMNTEAFF
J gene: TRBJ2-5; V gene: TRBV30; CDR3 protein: CAWSLTRPGRQETQYF
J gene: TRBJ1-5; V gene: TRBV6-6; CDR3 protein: CASVRGSNQPQHF
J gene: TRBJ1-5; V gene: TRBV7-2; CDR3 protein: CASSLKTTAGGHQPQHF
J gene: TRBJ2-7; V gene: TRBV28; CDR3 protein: CASSSLEAPHYEQYF
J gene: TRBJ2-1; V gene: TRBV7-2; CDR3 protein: CASSLAGGPSLDEQFF
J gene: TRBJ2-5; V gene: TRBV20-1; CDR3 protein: CTVGAVETQYF
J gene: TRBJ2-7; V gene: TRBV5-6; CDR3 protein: CASSLFGRASHSYEQYF